The rows below give T cell receptor beta chains drawn from one sample of a study of OX40 agonist ivuxolimab in advanced cancers. Produced via immunoSEQ multiplex PCR; TCRdb's table is partial and in-frame only. This table has 30,000 to 40,000 clones, 80% to 85% appearing once. The sequencing here drew on CD4+ or CD8+ T cells sorted from blood, taken in a trial of the OX40 agonist ivuxolimab. Receptor source: an adult with an advanced solid tumor such as melanoma, head and neck, liver or kidney cancer. CDR3s include the opening cysteine and the closing phenylalanine or tryptophan. The order of the fields is J gene, clone size, D gene, V gene, CDR3 protein, CDR3 DNA. D genes are given only for firm matches. Some rows mark clone size as missing; the rest say once, few, many or name a class of expanded clone.

j_call: TRBJ1-1; clone_size: -; d_call: -; v_call: TRBV2; cdr3_aa: CASSVADNTEAFF; cdr3_nt: TGTGCCAGCAGTGTTGCAGACAACACTGAAGCTTTCTTT
j_call: TRBJ2-3; clone_size: once; d_call: -; v_call: TRBV2; cdr3_aa: CASSRGYADTQYF; cdr3_nt: TGTGCCAGCAGTCGGGGGTACGCAGATACGCAGTATTTT
j_call: TRBJ1-1; clone_size: -; d_call: -; v_call: TRBV7-2; cdr3_aa: CASSLGGTNTEAFF; cdr3_nt: TGTGCCAGCAGCTTAGGGGGCACAAACACTGAAGCTTTCTTT
j_call: TRBJ1-2; clone_size: few; d_call: -; v_call: TRBV19; cdr3_aa: CASSITQGYYGYTF; cdr3_nt: TGTGCCAGTAGTATTACACAGGGTTACTATGGCTACACCTTC
j_call: TRBJ2-3; clone_size: once; d_call: -; v_call: TRBV19; cdr3_aa: CASSSGGAPRADTQYF; cdr3_nt: TGTGCCAGTAGTTCTGGGGGCGCCCCGAGGGCAGATACGCAGTATTTT
j_call: TRBJ2-3; clone_size: -; d_call: TRBD2; v_call: TRBV4-1; cdr3_aa: CASSQEGAGFTDTQYF; cdr3_nt: TGCGCCAGCAGCCAAGAAGGAGCGGGGTTCACAGATACGCAGTATTTT
j_call: TRBJ2-7; clone_size: -; d_call: TRBD2; v_call: TRBV11-2; cdr3_aa: CASSGRGSGGYEQYF; cdr3_nt: TGTGCCAGCAGCGGCCGGGGCTCGGGAGGCTACGAGCAGTACTTC
j_call: TRBJ2-3; clone_size: -; d_call: TRBD2; v_call: TRBV7-2; cdr3_aa: CASSLSGGAGDTQYF; cdr3_nt: TGTGCCAGCAGCTTAAGCGGGGGGGCAGGAGATACGCAGTATTTT
j_call: TRBJ2-7; clone_size: -; d_call: TRBD1; v_call: TRBV5-4; cdr3_aa: CASSFHRDRLWYF; cdr3_nt: TGTGCCAGCAGCTTTCACAGGGACAGGCTCTGGTACTTC
j_call: TRBJ2-5; clone_size: -; d_call: TRBD2; v_call: TRBV11-2; cdr3_aa: CASRLAGRRGTQYF; cdr3_nt: TGTGCCAGCAGACTAGCGGGAAGAAGGGGGACCCAGTACTTC
j_call: TRBJ1-4; clone_size: -; d_call: TRBD1; v_call: TRBV6-5; cdr3_aa: CASSPGQAVNEKLFF; cdr3_nt: TGTGCCAGCAGTCCCGGACAGGCCGTTAATGAAAAACTGTTTTTT
j_call: TRBJ2-5; clone_size: -; d_call: -; v_call: TRBV18; cdr3_aa: CASSPGETQYF; cdr3_nt: TGTGCCAGCTCACCAGGAGAGACCCAGTACTTC
j_call: TRBJ2-5; clone_size: once; d_call: TRBD2; v_call: TRBV6-5; cdr3_aa: CASSYSGGSGTQYF; cdr3_nt: TGTGCCAGCAGTTACTCGGGCGGGAGTGGGACCCAGTACTTC
j_call: TRBJ1-5; clone_size: -; d_call: TRBD1; v_call: TRBV5-8; cdr3_aa: CASSFRGHQPQHF; cdr3_nt: TGTGCCAGCAGCTTCAGGGGGCATCAGCCCCAGCATTTT
j_call: TRBJ1-1; clone_size: -; d_call: TRBD1; v_call: TRBV5-1; cdr3_aa: CASSETGVNTEAFF; cdr3_nt: TGCGCCAGCAGCGAGACAGGGGTGAACACTGAAGCTTTCTTT
j_call: TRBJ1-1; clone_size: -; d_call: TRBD1; v_call: TRBV7-2; cdr3_aa: CASSPGTVQAFF; cdr3_nt: TGTGCCAGCAGCCCGGGGACAGTCCAAGCTTTCTTT
j_call: TRBJ2-7; clone_size: -; d_call: -; v_call: TRBV7-3; cdr3_aa: CASSAGTSYEQYF; cdr3_nt: TGTGCCAGCAGCGCCGGAACCTCCTACGAGCAGTACTTC
j_call: TRBJ2-5; clone_size: -; d_call: TRBD1; v_call: TRBV11-2; cdr3_aa: CASSLDAGQVQETQYF; cdr3_nt: TGTGCCAGCAGCTTAGATGCAGGACAGGTCCAAGAGACCCAGTACTTC
j_call: TRBJ2-3; clone_size: -; d_call: TRBD2; v_call: TRBV7-2; cdr3_aa: CASSRPSGGETDTQYF; cdr3_nt: TGTGCCAGCAGCCGCCCTAGCGGGGGGGAAACAGATACGCAGTATTTT
j_call: TRBJ1-1; clone_size: once; d_call: -; v_call: TRBV11-1; cdr3_aa: CASSPGQLNTEAFF; cdr3_nt: TGTGCCAGCAGCCCTGGACAGTTGAACACTGAAGCTTTCTTT
j_call: TRBJ1-5; clone_size: -; d_call: -; v_call: TRBV30; cdr3_aa: CAWSRSGAGNQPQHF; cdr3_nt: TGTGCCTGGAGTAGGAGTGGCGCCGGAAATCAGCCCCAGCATTTT
j_call: TRBJ2-3; clone_size: -; d_call: -; v_call: TRBV15; cdr3_aa: CATSRDGTDTQYF; cdr3_nt: TGTGCCACCAGCAGAGATGGAACAGATACGCAGTATTTT
j_call: TRBJ1-2; clone_size: -; d_call: -; v_call: TRBV2; cdr3_aa: CASSGQVGRGYTF; cdr3_nt: TGTGCCAGCAGTGGACAGGTGGGCAGGGGCTACACCTTC
j_call: TRBJ2-1; clone_size: -; d_call: TRBD2; v_call: TRBV11-3; cdr3_aa: CASSPGTSFAEQFF; cdr3_nt: TGTGCCAGCAGCCCAGGGACTAGCTTTGCTGAGCAGTTCTTC
j_call: TRBJ2-4; clone_size: -; d_call: TRBD2; v_call: TRBV7-2; cdr3_aa: CASSFAGEYIQYF; cdr3_nt: TGTGCCAGCAGCTTTGCGGGAGAATACATTCAGTACTTC
j_call: TRBJ1-3; clone_size: -; d_call: TRBD1; v_call: TRBV5-1; cdr3_aa: CASSLGDRTGNTIYF; cdr3_nt: TGCGCCAGCAGCTTGGGGGACAGGACTGGAAACACCATATATTTT
j_call: TRBJ1-2; clone_size: -; d_call: TRBD1; v_call: TRBV6-5; cdr3_aa: CASRQGQGGYGYTF; cdr3_nt: TGTGCCAGCAGACAAGGACAGGGCGGGTATGGCTACACCTTC
j_call: TRBJ2-7; clone_size: -; d_call: TRBD1; v_call: TRBV10-3; cdr3_aa: CATTTGTGNYEQYF; cdr3_nt: TGTGCCACCACGACCGGGACAGGAAACTACGAGCAGTACTTC
j_call: TRBJ1-5; clone_size: -; d_call: -; v_call: TRBV2; cdr3_aa: CASSVGGNQPQHF; cdr3_nt: TGTGCCAGCAGTGTAGGCGGCAATCAGCCCCAGCATTTT
j_call: TRBJ2-2; clone_size: -; d_call: -; v_call: TRBV19; cdr3_aa: CASTRWGNTGELFF; cdr3_nt: TGTGCCAGTACCAGGTGGGGTAACACCGGGGAGCTGTTTTTT
j_call: TRBJ2-1; clone_size: once; d_call: TRBD1; v_call: TRBV29-1; cdr3_aa: CSDFRTGGEQFF; cdr3_nt: TGCAGCGACTTCCGGACAGGGGGAGAGCAGTTCTTC
j_call: TRBJ2-1; clone_size: -; d_call: -; v_call: TRBV2; cdr3_aa: CASSRDSPYNEQFF; cdr3_nt: TGTGCCAGCAGCCGGGACTCCCCCTACAATGAGCAGTTCTTC
j_call: TRBJ2-3; clone_size: -; d_call: -; v_call: TRBV21-1; cdr3_aa: CGCASSKARAVHTDTQYF; cdr3_nt: -
j_call: TRBJ2-6; clone_size: -; d_call: -; v_call: TRBV11-2; cdr3_aa: CASSLAGPTGANVLTF; cdr3_nt: TGTGCCAGCAGCTTGGCCGGGCCCACGGGGGCCAACGTCCTGACTTTC
j_call: TRBJ2-7; clone_size: once; d_call: -; v_call: TRBV19; cdr3_aa: CASSRGLSSYEQYF; cdr3_nt: TGTGCCAGTAGTCGCGGTCTTAGCTCCTACGAGCAGTACTTC
j_call: TRBJ1-5; clone_size: -; d_call: -; v_call: TRBV6-5; cdr3_aa: CASAAVKDRPQHF; cdr3_nt: TGTGCCAGCGCGGCGGTCAAGGATCGGCCCCAGCATTTT
j_call: TRBJ2-1; clone_size: -; d_call: TRBD2; v_call: TRBV4-1; cdr3_aa: CASSQGRLAGVIYNEQFF; cdr3_nt: TGCGCCAGCAGCCAAGGCAGACTAGCGGGAGTTATTTACAATGAGCAGTTCTTC
j_call: TRBJ2-5; clone_size: once; d_call: -; v_call: TRBV7-2; cdr3_aa: CASSSLLGNQETQYF; cdr3_nt: TGTGCCAGCAGCTCATTACTAGGAAACCAAGAGACCCAGTACTTC
j_call: TRBJ2-3; clone_size: -; d_call: -; v_call: TRBV9; cdr3_aa: CASSVGPSPTDTQYF; cdr3_nt: TGTGCCAGCAGCGTAGGACCCAGCCCCACAGATACGCAGTATTTT
j_call: TRBJ2-1; clone_size: -; d_call: -; v_call: TRBV7-9; cdr3_aa: CASSLVGGPSYNEQFF; cdr3_nt: TGTGCCAGCAGCTTAGTAGGAGGGCCCTCCTACAATGAGCAGTTCTTC
j_call: TRBJ1-5; clone_size: -; d_call: -; v_call: TRBV7-2; cdr3_aa: CASSGRGTNQPQHF; cdr3_nt: TGTGCCAGCAGCGGTCGTGGGACCAATCAGCCCCAGCATTTT
j_call: TRBJ2-7; clone_size: -; d_call: TRBD1; v_call: TRBV9; cdr3_aa: CASSTGGLALYEQYF; cdr3_nt: TGTGCCAGCAGCACAGGGGGGCTAGCGCTCTACGAGCAGTACTTC
j_call: TRBJ1-4; clone_size: -; d_call: -; v_call: TRBV6-6; cdr3_aa: CASSYSEEKLFF; cdr3_nt: TGTGCCAGCAGTTACTCAGAAGAAAAACTGTTTTTT
j_call: TRBJ1-2; clone_size: -; d_call: -; v_call: TRBV5-5; cdr3_aa: CASSLTGAYHGYTF; cdr3_nt: TGTGCCAGCAGCTTGACGGGGGCGTATCATGGCTACACCTTC
j_call: TRBJ2-7; clone_size: -; d_call: -; v_call: TRBV5-1; cdr3_aa: CASSLTGGVYEQYF; cdr3_nt: TGCGCCAGCAGCTTGACAGGGGGGGTTTACGAGCAGTACTTC
j_call: TRBJ2-7; clone_size: -; d_call: TRBD1; v_call: TRBV18; cdr3_aa: CASSYRDRVDEQYF; cdr3_nt: TGTGCCAGCTCTTACCGGGACAGAGTTGACGAGCAGTACTTC
j_call: TRBJ2-1; clone_size: once; d_call: TRBD2; v_call: TRBV27; cdr3_aa: CASSPLAGAYNEQFF; cdr3_nt: TGTGCCAGCAGTCCCCTAGCGGGAGCTTACAATGAGCAGTTCTTC
j_call: TRBJ1-3; clone_size: -; d_call: -; v_call: TRBV30; cdr3_aa: CAWTKGTGNTIYF; cdr3_nt: TGTGCCTGGACTAAAGGGACTGGAAACACCATATATTTT
j_call: TRBJ1-2; clone_size: -; d_call: TRBD1; v_call: TRBV6-6; cdr3_aa: CVSTYPRQGARNGYTF; cdr3_nt: TGTGTCAGCACCTACCCCCGACAGGGGGCGCGGAATGGCTACACCTTC
j_call: TRBJ2-3; clone_size: few; d_call: -; v_call: TRBV7-3; cdr3_aa: CASSRGQSTDTQYF; cdr3_nt: TGTGCCAGCAGTCGCGGACAGTCCACAGATACGCAGTATTTT
j_call: TRBJ1-6; clone_size: few; d_call: -; v_call: TRBV7-9; cdr3_aa: CASREGNSPLHF; cdr3_nt: TGTGCCAGCAGGGAAGGGAATTCACCCCTCCACTTT
j_call: TRBJ2-1; clone_size: -; d_call: -; v_call: TRBV7-2; cdr3_aa: CASSLSRNNEQFF; cdr3_nt: TGTGCCAGCAGCCTCTCGCGGAATAATGAGCAGTTCTTC
j_call: TRBJ2-7; clone_size: -; d_call: TRBD1; v_call: TRBV4-1; cdr3_aa: CASSQDRGTGLTYEQYF; cdr3_nt: TGCGCCAGCAGCCAAGATAGGGGGACAGGGCTCACCTACGAGCAGTACTTC
j_call: TRBJ2-7; clone_size: -; d_call: TRBD2; v_call: TRBV7-2; cdr3_aa: CASSPGRLGYEQYF; cdr3_nt: TGTGCCAGCAGCCCCGGGAGGCTAGGGTACGAGCAGTACTTC
j_call: TRBJ2-2; clone_size: -; d_call: TRBD1; v_call: TRBV7-3; cdr3_aa: CATGQGTNTGELFF; cdr3_nt: TGTGCCACGGGACAGGGGACGAACACCGGGGAGCTGTTTTTT
j_call: TRBJ2-1; clone_size: -; d_call: -; v_call: TRBV21-1; cdr3_aa: CASSKEGQGVVRVF; cdr3_nt: TGTGCCAGCAGCAAAGAGGGACAGGGAGTAGTCAGGGTCTTC
j_call: TRBJ1-2; clone_size: -; d_call: -; v_call: TRBV7-9; cdr3_aa: CASTQGGRNYGYTF; cdr3_nt: TGTGCCAGCACCCAAGGGGGGCGGAACTATGGCTACACCTTC
j_call: TRBJ2-5; clone_size: -; d_call: TRBD2; v_call: TRBV5-4; cdr3_aa: CASSLGKSRLAEETQYF; cdr3_nt: TGTGCCAGCAGCTTGGGCAAGTCGAGACTAGCGGAAGAGACCCAGTACTTC
j_call: TRBJ1-3; clone_size: -; d_call: TRBD1; v_call: TRBV7-8; cdr3_aa: CASSYPPTGVGNTIYF; cdr3_nt: TGTGCCAGCAGCTACCCACCTACAGGGGTAGGAAACACCATATATTTT
j_call: TRBJ1-2; clone_size: once; d_call: -; v_call: TRBV6-5; cdr3_aa: CASSEEFGYTF; cdr3_nt: TGTGCCAGCAGTGAGGAGTTTGGCTACACCTTC